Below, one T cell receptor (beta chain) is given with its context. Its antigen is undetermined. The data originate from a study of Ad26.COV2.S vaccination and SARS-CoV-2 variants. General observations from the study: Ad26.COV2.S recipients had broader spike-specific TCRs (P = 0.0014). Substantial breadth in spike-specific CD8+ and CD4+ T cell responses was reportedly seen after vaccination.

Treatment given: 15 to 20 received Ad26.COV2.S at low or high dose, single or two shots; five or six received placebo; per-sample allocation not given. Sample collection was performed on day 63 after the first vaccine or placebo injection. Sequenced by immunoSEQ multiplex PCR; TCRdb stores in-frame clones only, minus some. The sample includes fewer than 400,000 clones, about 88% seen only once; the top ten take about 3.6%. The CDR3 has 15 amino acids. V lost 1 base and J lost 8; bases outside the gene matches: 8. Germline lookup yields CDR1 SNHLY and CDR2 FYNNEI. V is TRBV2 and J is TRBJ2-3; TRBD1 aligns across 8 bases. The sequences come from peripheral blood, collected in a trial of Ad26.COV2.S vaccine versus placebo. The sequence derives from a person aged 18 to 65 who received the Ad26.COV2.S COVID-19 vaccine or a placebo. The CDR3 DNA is TGTGCCAGCAGTGAAGAGTTAGGGGGACAGGTTACGCAGTATTTT. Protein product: CASSEELGGQVTQYF.